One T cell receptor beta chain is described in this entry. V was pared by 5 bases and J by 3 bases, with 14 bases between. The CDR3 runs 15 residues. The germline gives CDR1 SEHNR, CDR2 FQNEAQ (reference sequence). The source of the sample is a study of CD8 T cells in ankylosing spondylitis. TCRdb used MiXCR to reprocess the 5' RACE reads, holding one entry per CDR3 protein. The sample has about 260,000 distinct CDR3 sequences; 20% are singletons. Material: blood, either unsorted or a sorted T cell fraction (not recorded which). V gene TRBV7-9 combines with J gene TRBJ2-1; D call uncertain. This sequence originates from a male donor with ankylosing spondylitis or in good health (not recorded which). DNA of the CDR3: TGTGCCAGCAGCGGGGTGGGGTCTGACTACAATGAGCAGTTCTTC. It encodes CASSGVGSDYNEQFF.